The clone carrying this T cell receptor (beta chain) was seen just once. The sample belongs to a study of technical replicates of blood from a handful of donors. V was pared by 0 bases and J by 9 bases, with 15 bases between. Per the germline V gene, CDR1 is KGHSH and CDR2 is LQKENI. This CDR3 has 15 amino acids. Using immunoSEQ multiplex PCR, the repertoire was profiled, and TCRdb retains in-frame clones only, with some absent. The data contain 91,000 or so clones, nearly 97% of them seen just once; the ten biggest clones take up around 0.21%. Sequencing was performed on T cells isolated from PBMCs. The TCR was taken from a human donor in good health. The chain uses TRBV18 and TRBJ2-1; a possible D gene is TRBD2 (7 bases). This CDR3 is CASSPPSRAGAEQFF. The CDR3 DNA reads TGTGCCAGCTCACCACCTTCCCGGGCGGGGGCTGAGCAGTTCTTC.